This is a list of T cell receptor beta chains from one sample in a study of T cell responses to AZD1222 COVID-19 vaccine. Sequencing used immunoSEQ multiplex PCR; TCRdb keeps in-frame clones, though not all of them. The repertoire consists of about 120,000 clones, with about 90% occurring once and the leading ten covering more than 13%. Source: peripheral blood, taken on day 0 of AZD1222 vaccination. These receptors were obtained from an adult in good health. CDR3s include the opening cysteine and the closing phenylalanine or tryptophan. The D gene is left open where the match is weak. Clone sizes are given selectively: once, few, many, or a class where the clone is expanded.

v_gene: TRBV9; j_gene: TRBJ2-2; d_gene: NA; abundance: NA; CDR3nt: TGTGCCAGCAGCGTCAGCACCGGGGAGCTGTTTTTT; CDR3aa: CASSVSTGELFF
v_gene: TRBV4-3; j_gene: TRBJ2-1; d_gene: TRBD2; abundance: NA; CDR3nt: TGCGCCAGCAGCCAAGATGGGGCTAGCGGGCTTAATGAGCAGTTCTTC; CDR3aa: CASSQDGASGLNEQFF
v_gene: TRBV6-2/TRBV6-3; j_gene: TRBJ1-1; d_gene: NA; abundance: NA; CDR3nt: TGTGCCAGCAGTTACTCGAGACAGCAAGAAGCTTTCTTT; CDR3aa: CASSYSRQQEAFF
v_gene: TRBV19; j_gene: TRBJ1-4; d_gene: NA; abundance: few; CDR3nt: TGTGCCAGTAGCATCCCGGGTGAAGCTAATGAAAAACTGTTTTTT; CDR3aa: CASSIPGEANEKLFF
v_gene: TRBV11-2; j_gene: TRBJ2-3; d_gene: NA; abundance: once; CDR3nt: TGTGCCAGCAGCTTAGCGGGTTCTGAAGATACGCAGTATTTT; CDR3aa: CASSLAGSEDTQYF
v_gene: TRBV10-1; j_gene: TRBJ2-1; d_gene: NA; abundance: NA; CDR3nt: TGCGCCAGCTTTAAAGACGGCAATGAGCAGTTCTTC; CDR3aa: CASFKDGNEQFF
v_gene: TRBV2; j_gene: TRBJ1-2; d_gene: NA; abundance: NA; CDR3nt: TGTGCCAGCAGTGAAGACTCGATATATGGCTACACCTTC; CDR3aa: CASSEDSIYGYTF
v_gene: TRBV7-9; j_gene: TRBJ1-5; d_gene: NA; abundance: NA; CDR3nt: TGTGCCAGCCGCCTCGGCCTAGATAATCAGCCCCAGCATTTT; CDR3aa: CASRLGLDNQPQHF
v_gene: TRBV5-4; j_gene: TRBJ1-5; d_gene: NA; abundance: NA; CDR3nt: TGTGCCAGCAGCTTGGGAGGGGATAGCAATCAGCCCCAGCATTTT; CDR3aa: CASSLGGDSNQPQHF
v_gene: TRBV24-1; j_gene: TRBJ1-3; d_gene: TRBD1; abundance: NA; CDR3nt: TGTGCCACCAGTGATTCCCGGGACAGGGTATACGGAAACACCATATATTTT; CDR3aa: CATSDSRDRVYGNTIYF
v_gene: TRBV9; j_gene: TRBJ2-6; d_gene: NA; abundance: once; CDR3nt: TGTGCCAGCAGCAAATTTCTAGGGCCAGCCTCTGGGGCCAACGTCCTGACTTTC; CDR3aa: CASSKFLGPASGANVLTF
v_gene: TRBV28; j_gene: TRBJ1-6; d_gene: NA; abundance: NA; CDR3nt: TGTGCCAGCAGCCCGGGAGGGGCCTCCTATAATTCACCCCTCCACTTT; CDR3aa: CASSPGGASYNSPLHF
v_gene: TRBV9; j_gene: TRBJ1-6; d_gene: NA; abundance: NA; CDR3nt: TGTGCCAGCAGCGTAGGGGAAACAGGGAGTACACCCCTCCACTTT; CDR3aa: CASSVGETGSTPLHF
v_gene: TRBV20-1; j_gene: TRBJ1-1; d_gene: NA; abundance: NA; CDR3nt: TGCAGTGCTAGTCGGCAGAACACTGAAGCTTTCTTT; CDR3aa: CSASRQNTEAFF
v_gene: TRBV6-5; j_gene: TRBJ2-3; d_gene: NA; abundance: NA; CDR3nt: TGTGCCAGCAGTTACTGGCCCGGGACCGGAGATACGCAGTATTTT; CDR3aa: CASSYWPGTGDTQYF